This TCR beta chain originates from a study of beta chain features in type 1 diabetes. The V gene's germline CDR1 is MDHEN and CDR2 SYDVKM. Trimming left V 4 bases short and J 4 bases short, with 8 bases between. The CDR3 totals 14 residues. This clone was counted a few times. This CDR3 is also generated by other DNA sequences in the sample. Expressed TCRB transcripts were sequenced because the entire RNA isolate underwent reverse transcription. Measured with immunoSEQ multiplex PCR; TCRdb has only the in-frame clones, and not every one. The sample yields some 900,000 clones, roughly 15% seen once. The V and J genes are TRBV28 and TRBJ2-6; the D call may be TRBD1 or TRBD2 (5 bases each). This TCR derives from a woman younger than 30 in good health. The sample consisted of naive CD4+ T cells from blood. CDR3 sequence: CASSSGTGANVLTF. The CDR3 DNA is TGTGCCAGCAGTTCAGGGACCGGGGCCAACGTCCTGACTTTC. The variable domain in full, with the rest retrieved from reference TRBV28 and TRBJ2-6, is DVKVTQSSRYLVKRTGEKVFLECVQDMDHENMFWYRQDPGLGLRLIYFSYDVKMKEKGDIPEGYSVSREKKERFSLILESASTNQTSMYLCASSSGTGANVLTFGAGSRLTVL.